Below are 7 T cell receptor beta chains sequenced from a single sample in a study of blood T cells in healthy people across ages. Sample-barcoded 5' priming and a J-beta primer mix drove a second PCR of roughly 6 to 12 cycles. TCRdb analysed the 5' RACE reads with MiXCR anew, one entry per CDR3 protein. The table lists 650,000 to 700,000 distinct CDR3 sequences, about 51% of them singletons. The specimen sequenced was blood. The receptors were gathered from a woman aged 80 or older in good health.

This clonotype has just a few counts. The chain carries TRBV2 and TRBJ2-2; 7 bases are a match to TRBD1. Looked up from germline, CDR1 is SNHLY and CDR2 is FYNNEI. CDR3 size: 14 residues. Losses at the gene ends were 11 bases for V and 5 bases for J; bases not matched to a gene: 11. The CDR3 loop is CAGSPGGYTGELFF. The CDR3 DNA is TGTGCCGGCTCTCCAGGGGGATATACCGGGGAGCTGTTTTTT.

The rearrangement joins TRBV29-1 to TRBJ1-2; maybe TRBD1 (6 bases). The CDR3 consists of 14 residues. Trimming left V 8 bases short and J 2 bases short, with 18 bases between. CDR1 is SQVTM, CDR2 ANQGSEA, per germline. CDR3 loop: CSIGLGGANYGYTF. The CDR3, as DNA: TGCAGCATTGGTTTGGGGGGCGCCAACTATGGCTACACCTTC.

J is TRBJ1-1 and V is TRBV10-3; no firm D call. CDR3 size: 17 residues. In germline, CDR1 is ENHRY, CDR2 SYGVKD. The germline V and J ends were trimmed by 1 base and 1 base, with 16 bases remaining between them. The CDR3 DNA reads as TGTGCCATCAGTGAGTTTCGGCAGGCCTTACAGAACACTGAAGCTTTCTTT. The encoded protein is CAISEFRQALQNTEAFF.

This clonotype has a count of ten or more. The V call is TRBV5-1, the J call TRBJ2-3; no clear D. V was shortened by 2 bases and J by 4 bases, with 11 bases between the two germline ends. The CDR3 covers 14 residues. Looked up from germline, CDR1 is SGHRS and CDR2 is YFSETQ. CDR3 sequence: CASSFNGMPDTQYF. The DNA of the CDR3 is TGCGCCAGCAGCTTCAATGGGATGCCAGATACGCAGTATTTT.

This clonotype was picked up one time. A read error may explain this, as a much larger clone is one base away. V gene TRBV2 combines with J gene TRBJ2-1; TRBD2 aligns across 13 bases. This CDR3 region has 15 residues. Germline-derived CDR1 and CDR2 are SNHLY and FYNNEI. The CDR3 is CASRILAGGENGQFF. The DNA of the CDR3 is TGTGCCAGCAGGATACTAGCGGGAGGGGAAAATGGGCAGTTCTTC. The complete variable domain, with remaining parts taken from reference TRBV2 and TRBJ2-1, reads EPEVTQTPSHQVTQMGQEVILRCVPISNHLYFYWYRQILGQKVEFLVSFYNNEISEKSEIFDDQFSVERPDGSNFTLKIRSTKLEDSAMYFCASRILAGGENGQFFGPGTRLTVL.

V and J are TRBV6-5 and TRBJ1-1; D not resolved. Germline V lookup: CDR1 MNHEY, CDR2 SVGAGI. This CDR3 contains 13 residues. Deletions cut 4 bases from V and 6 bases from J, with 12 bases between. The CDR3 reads CASSFGTSAEAFF. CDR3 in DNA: TGTGCCAGCAGTTTCGGCACTAGCGCTGAAGCTTTCTTT.

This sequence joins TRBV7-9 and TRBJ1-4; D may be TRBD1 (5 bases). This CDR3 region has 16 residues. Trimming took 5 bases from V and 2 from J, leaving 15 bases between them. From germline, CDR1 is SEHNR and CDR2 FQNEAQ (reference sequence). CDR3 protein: CASSPRPGQTNEKLFF. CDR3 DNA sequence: TGTGCCAGCAGCCCCAGACCGGGGCAGACTAATGAAAAACTGTTTTTT.